This T cell receptor (beta chain) originates from a study of shared clonotypes between healthy human individuals. Whole-study findings and limits: Some clonotypes were shared by all four sorted-subset donors, while others were not shared. The non-shared ones had lower generation probabilities than the shared ones. What rarefaction showed was incomplete sorted-subset sequencing despite large depth.

The donors, all of them Caucasian adults, lived in Nashville, Tennessee. Worth noting for this clone: Its antigen is not known.

TCRdb's copy holds only in-frame clones and misses some; the assay was immunoSEQ multiplex PCR. The sample carries over a million clones, approximately 98.5% recorded once. The length of the CDR3 is 13 residues. Trimming removed 6 bases at V and 6 bases at J, with 18 bases between. Germline V gene lookup returns CDR1 SQVTM and CDR2 ANQGSEA. The TCR was taken from a man aged 30 to 45 in good health. The rearrangement links TRBV29-1 to TRBJ2-7, with D perhaps assigned TRBD1 or TRBD2 (6 bases each). The sample consisted of naive CD4+ T cells sorted from blood. Subset defined: CD45RA+ positively selected. CDR3 nucleotides: TGCAGCGTCCAATCATGGGGGGCCGGCGAGCAGTACTTC. It codes for CSVQSWGAGEQYF.